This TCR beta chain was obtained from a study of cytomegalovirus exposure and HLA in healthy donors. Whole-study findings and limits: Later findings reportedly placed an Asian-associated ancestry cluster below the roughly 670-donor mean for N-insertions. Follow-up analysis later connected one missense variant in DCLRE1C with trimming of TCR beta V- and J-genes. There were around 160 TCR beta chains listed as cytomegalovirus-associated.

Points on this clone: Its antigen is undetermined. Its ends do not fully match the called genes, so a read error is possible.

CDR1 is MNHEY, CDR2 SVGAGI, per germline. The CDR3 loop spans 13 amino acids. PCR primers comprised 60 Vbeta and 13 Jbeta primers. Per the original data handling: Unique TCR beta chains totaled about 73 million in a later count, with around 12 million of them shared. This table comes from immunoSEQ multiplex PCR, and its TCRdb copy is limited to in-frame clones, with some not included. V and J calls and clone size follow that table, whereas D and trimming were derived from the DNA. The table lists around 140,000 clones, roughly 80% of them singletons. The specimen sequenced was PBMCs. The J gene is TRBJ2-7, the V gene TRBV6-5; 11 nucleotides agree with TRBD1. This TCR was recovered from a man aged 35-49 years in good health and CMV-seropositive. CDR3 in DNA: TGTGCCAGCAGGCGGGACAGGGGGTACGGGCAGTACTTC. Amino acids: CASRRDRGYGQYF.